This T cell receptor (beta chain) was observed in a study of blood T cell repertoires in COVID-19. For the study at large: Specimens from acute and convalescent COVID-19 originated in the United States, Italy and Spain. The analysed material was cDNA or gDNA that came from T cells, B-cell-depleted T cells, or PBMCs.

V lost 6 bases and J lost 1, with 15 bases in between. The germline gives CDR1 SNHLY, CDR2 FYNNEI. CDR3 length: 16 residues. Source study methods: Researchers report that nucleated cell counts were estimated from reference gene primer amplification. Measured with immunoSEQ multiplex PCR; TCRdb has only the in-frame clones, and not every one. V, J and clone size derive from that table, while D and trimming were established from the DNA sequence. The data hold around 58,000 clones, with approximately 92% observed a single time. The chain links TRBV2 to TRBJ2-2, with a weak D call TRBD1 (6 bases). This clonotype was obtained from a human donor with active COVID-19. The donor label of this sample is uncertain. Specimen: peripheral blood. CDR3 sequence reads: CASSLQGNKNTGELFF. DNA for the CDR3: TGTGCCAGCAGCCTCCAGGGGAATAAGAACACCGGGGAGCTGTTTTTT.